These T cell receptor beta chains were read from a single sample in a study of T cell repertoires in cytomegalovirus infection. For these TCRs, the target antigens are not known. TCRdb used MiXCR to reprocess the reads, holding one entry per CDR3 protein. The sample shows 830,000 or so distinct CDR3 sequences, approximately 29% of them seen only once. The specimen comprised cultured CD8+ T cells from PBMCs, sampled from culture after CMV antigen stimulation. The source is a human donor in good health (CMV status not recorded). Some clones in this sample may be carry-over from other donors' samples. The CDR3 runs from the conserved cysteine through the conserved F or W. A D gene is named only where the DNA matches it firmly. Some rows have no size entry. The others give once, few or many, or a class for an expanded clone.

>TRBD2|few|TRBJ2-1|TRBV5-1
TGCGCCAGCAGCTATAGAGCGGGGGACTACAATGAGCAGTTCTTC
CASSYRAGDYNEQFF
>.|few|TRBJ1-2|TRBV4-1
TGCGCCAGCAGCCAAGGTGGGGGCTGGGGTGGCTACACCTTC
CASSQGGGWGGYTF
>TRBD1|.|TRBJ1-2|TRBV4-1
TGCGCCAGCAGCCAAGGGGGGACAGGGAGTACCTATGGCTACACCTTC
CASSQGGTGSTYGYTF
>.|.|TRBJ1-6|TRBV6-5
TGTGCCAGCAGTTACTCGAAGGGTTATAATTCACCCCTCCACTTT
CASSYSKGYNSPLHF
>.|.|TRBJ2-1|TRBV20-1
TGCAGTGCTAGGGGCGATCTTCTAGCAATAGAGCAGTTCTTC
CSARGDLLAIEQFF
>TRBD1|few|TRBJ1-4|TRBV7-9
TGTGCCAGCAGCTTTGGGACAGGGGCGACACCTGCAACTAATGAAAAACTGTTTTTT
CASSFGTGATPATNEKLFF
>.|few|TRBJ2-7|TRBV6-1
TGTGCCAGCAGTGATCAGCTCCCCTACGAGCAGTACTTT
CASSDQLPYEQYF
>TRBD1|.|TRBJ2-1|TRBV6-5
TGTGCCAGCAGCCTGTCAGGGACAGGGGGCGATGAGCAGTTCTTC
CASSLSGTGGDEQFF
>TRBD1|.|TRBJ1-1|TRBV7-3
TGTGCCAGCAGCTTATTGACCAGGGGGCGAGAGGGCACTGAAGCTTTCTTT
CASSLLTRGREGTEAFF
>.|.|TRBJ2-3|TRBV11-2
TGTGCCAGCACCATAACCCCCACAGATACGCAGTATTTT
CASTITPTDTQYF
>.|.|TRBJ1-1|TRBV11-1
TGTGCCAGCAGCTTAGAAGGGCACATGAACACTGAAGCTTTCTTT
CASSLEGHMNTEAFF
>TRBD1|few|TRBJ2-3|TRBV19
TGTGCCAGCCCCAGGGGGAGTTCTCCCGACGGAGATACGCAGTATTTT
CASPRGSSPDGDTQYF
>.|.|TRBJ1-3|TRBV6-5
TGTGCCAGCAGCTCGGCGTCCGGACAGTACGCTGGAAACACCATATATTTT
CASSSASGQYAGNTIYF
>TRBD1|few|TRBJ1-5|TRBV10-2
TGCGCCAGCAGCAGCTCGGGACAGGGAGGGAATCAGCCCCAGCATTTT
CASSSSGQGGNQPQHF
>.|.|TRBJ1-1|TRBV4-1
TGCGCCAGCAGCCAACGGTCGGTAGGGGGTGAAGCTTTCTTT
CASSQRSVGGEAFF
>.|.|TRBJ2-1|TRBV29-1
TGCAGCGTTGGTGGGGAGTCCTACAATGAGCAGTTCTTC
CSVGGESYNEQFF
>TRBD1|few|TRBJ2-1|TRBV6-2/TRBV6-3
TGTGCCAGCAGTAACCGGGACAGGCAGTTCTTC
CASSNRDRQFF
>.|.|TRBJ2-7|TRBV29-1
TGCAGCGTTGAAATCTACGGTCGCTACGAGCAGTACTTC
CSVEIYGRYEQYF
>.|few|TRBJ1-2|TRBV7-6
TGTGCCAGCAGCCCCTCGAGCAGGCTGGCTAACTATGGCTACACCTTC
CASSPSSRLANYGYTF
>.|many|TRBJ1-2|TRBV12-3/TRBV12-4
TGTGCCAGCAGCACTACACCTGTGAACTATGGCTACACCTTC
CASSTTPVNYGYTF
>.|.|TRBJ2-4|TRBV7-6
TGTGCCAGCAGCTTAGAATGGGCCGGGGCCAAAAACATTCAGTACTTC
CASSLEWAGAKNIQYF
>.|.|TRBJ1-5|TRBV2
TGTGCCAGCAGCGCCCGGCCCCGGGATCCGGAGCCCCAGCATTTT
CASSARPRDPEPQHF
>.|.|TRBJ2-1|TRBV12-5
TGTGCTAGCCTAACGAGGGGTGAGCAGTTCTTC
CASLTRGEQFF
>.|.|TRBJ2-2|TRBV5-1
TGCGCCAGCAGCTTGGAGGCCTGGGACACCGGGGAGCTGTTTTTT
CASSLEAWDTGELFF
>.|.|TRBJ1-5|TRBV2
TGTGCCAGCAGTGGAAAGGGGTCAGGCCTCGCTAGCAATCAGCCCCAGCATTTT
CASSGKGSGLASNQPQHF
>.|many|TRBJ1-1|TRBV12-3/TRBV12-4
TGTGCCAGCAGTTTAAGCTCCTACACTGAAGCTTTCTTT
CASSLSSYTEAFF
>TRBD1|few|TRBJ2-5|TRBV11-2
TGTGCCAGCAGCTACTCGACAGGGATGGGGGAGACCCAGTACTTC
CASSYSTGMGETQYF
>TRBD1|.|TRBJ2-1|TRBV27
TGTGCCAGCAGTTTTTCTGGGACAGGGGGCGCGCGGTCAATGGTAAACCCTTACAATGAGCAGTTCTTC
CASSFSGTGGARSMVNPYNEQFF
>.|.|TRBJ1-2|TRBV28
TGTGCCAGCAGTTTAATGGGAGCGCTGCTCTATGGCTACACCTTC
CASSLMGALLYGYTF
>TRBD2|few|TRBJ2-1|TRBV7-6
TGTGCCAGCAGCTTCGCACTAGCGGGGGGGCGTAATGAGCAGTTCTTC
CASSFALAGGRNEQFF
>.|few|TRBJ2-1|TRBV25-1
TGTGCCAGCAGTGGCAGCCTTGAGCAGTTCTTC
CASSGSLEQFF
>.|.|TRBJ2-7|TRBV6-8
TGTGCCAGCAGTTACTCCATTCAAGTCTCCTACGAGCAGTACTTC
CASSYSIQVSYEQYF
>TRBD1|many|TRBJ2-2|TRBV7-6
TGTGCCAGCAGCTCAGAGACAGGGATGGACGGGGAGCTGTTTTTT
CASSSETGMDGELFF
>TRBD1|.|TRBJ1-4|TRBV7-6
TGTGCCAGCAGCCCAAAGACAGGGATAGTAGAAAAACTGTTTTTT
CASSPKTGIVEKLFF
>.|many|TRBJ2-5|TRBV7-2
TGTGCCAGCAGCTTAGGGCTCGCCGGGACCCAGTACTTC
CASSLGLAGTQYF
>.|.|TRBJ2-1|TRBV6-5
TGTTCCAGCAGTTACTCGAAAGGCTACAATGAGCAGTTCTTC
CSSSYSKGYNEQFF
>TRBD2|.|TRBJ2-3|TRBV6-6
TGTGCCAGCAGTTACTCCGGCGGGGGGGCCAGCACAGATACGCAGTATTTT
CASSYSGGGASTDTQYF
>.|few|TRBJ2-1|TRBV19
TGTGCCAGTAGTATGCGGTATGAGCAGTTCTTC
CASSMRYEQFF
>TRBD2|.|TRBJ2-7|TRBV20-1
TGCAGTGCAAGGACTAGCGGGGGGCCCATCTACGAGCAGTACTTC
CSARTSGGPIYEQYF
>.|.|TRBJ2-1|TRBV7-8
TGTGCCAGCAGCTGGGACGTATCCTACAATGAGCAGTTCTTC
CASSWDVSYNEQFF
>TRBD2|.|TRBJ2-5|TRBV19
TGTGCCAGTAGTATGGAACTAGCGGCGGAGACCCAGTACTTC
CASSMELAAETQYF
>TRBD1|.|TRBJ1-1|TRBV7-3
TGTGCCAGCAGCTTACTCGCCGATGCCAGGGGGAGGGGGTTGAGCACTGAAGCTTTCTTT
CASSLLADARGRGLSTEAFF
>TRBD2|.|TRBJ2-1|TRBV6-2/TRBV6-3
TGTGCCAGCAGTGGGATAGCGGGTGGGAATGAGCAGTTCTTC
CASSGIAGGNEQFF
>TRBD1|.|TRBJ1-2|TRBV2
TGTGCCACACAGGGGTTCCCCATCTATGGCTACACCTTC
CATQGFPIYGYTF
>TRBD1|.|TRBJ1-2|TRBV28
TGTGCCAGCAGTGAACAGGGGGCGAGGGGCTACACCTTC
CASSEQGARGYTF
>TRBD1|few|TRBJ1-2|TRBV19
TGTGCCAGTAGTGGGACAGGAAAGAACTATGGCTACACCTTC
CASSGTGKNYGYTF
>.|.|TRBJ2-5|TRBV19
TGTGCCAGTAGTATAGGTGACAGTTCACAAGAGACCCAGTACTTC
CASSIGDSSQETQYF
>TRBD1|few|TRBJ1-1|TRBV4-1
TGCGCCAGCAGGCTCGGGCAGGGGGACACTGAAGCTTTCTTT
CASRLGQGDTEAFF
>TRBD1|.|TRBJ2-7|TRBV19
TGTGCCAGTAGTATAGGCAGGGGGCGTTCCTACGAGCAGTACTTC
CASSIGRGRSYEQYF
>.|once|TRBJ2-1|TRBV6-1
TGTGCCAGGAGTGGGGGACCGACCTACAATGAGCAGTTCTTC
CARSGGPTYNEQFF
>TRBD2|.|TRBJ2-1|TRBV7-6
TGTGCCAGCAGCTTAGAGACTAGCGGGGGGGCCAATGAGCAGTTCTTC
CASSLETSGGANEQFF
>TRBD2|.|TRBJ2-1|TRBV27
TGTGCCAGCAGTTTTACTAGCGGCCACGATGAGCAGTTCTTC
CASSFTSGHDEQFF
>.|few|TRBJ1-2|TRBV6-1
TGTGCCAGCAGTGATGAGGCGCCCTATGGCTACACCTTC
CASSDEAPYGYTF
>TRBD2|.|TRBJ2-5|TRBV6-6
TGTGCCAGCAGTGGACTAGCGGGGTTGGAAGAGACCCAGTACTTC
CASSGLAGLEETQYF
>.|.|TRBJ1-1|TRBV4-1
TGCGCCAGCAGCCAAGAAGGACAGATATCCTCAGCTTTCTTT
CASSQEGQISSAFF
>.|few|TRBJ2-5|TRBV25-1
TGTGCCAGCAGCTCGACGGGGCATGTCGAGACCCAGTACTTC
CASSSTGHVETQYF
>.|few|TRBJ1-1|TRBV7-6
TGTGCCAGCAGCTTAAGGGCGGGGGGCGGCACTGAAGCTTTCTTT
CASSLRAGGGTEAFF
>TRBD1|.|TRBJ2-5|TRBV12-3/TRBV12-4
TGTACCAGCAGTTTCAGGGGTAGGGGGCCACAAGAGACCCAGTACTTC
CTSSFRGRGPQETQYF
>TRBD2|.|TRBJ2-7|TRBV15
TGTGCCACCAGCAGAGTCGGGGGGGTCGAGCAGTACTTC
CATSRVGGVEQYF
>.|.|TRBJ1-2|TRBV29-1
TGCAGCGTTGAGGGAAATGGCTACACCTTC
CSVEGNGYTF